This T cell receptor (beta chain) was found in a study of shared clonotypes between healthy human individuals. The protocol was immunoSEQ multiplex PCR, while the TCRdb copy is restricted to in-frame clones and leaves out a portion. Counted here are 2 million to 2.5 million clones, approximately 94% occurring once; the ten biggest clones make up about 0.13%. Per the germline V gene, CDR1 is SNHLY and CDR2 is FYNNEI. The ends were cut back, 1 base at V and 8 bases at J, with 3 bases in the middle. CDR3 size: 11 residues. This chain uses TRBV2 with TRBJ1-5; unclear D gene. Sequencing was done on a sample of naive CD4+ T cells sorted from blood. Subset described: CD45RA+ positively selected. This TCR was sampled from a man between 18 and 29 years old in good health. CDR3 region: CASSEGEPQHF. The CDR3 nucleotides are TGTGCCAGCAGTGAAGGGGAGCCCCAGCATTTT. The variable domain in full, completed from reference TRBV2 and TRBJ1-5, reads EPEVTQTPSHQVTQMGQEVILRCVPISNHLYFYWYRQILGQKVEFLVSFYNNEISEKSEIFDDQFSVERPDGSNFTLKIRSTKLEDSAMYFCASSEGEPQHFGDGTRLSIL.